Listed below are T cell receptor beta chains from one sample, sequenced in a study of T cell responses to AZD1222 COVID-19 vaccine. The data were produced by immunoSEQ multiplex PCR, yet TCRdb's version contains in-frame clones alone and is incomplete. The sample comprises around 140,000 clones, around nine tenths of which are singletons, and approximately 6.8% rests with the top ten. Source: peripheral blood, taken on day 0 of AZD1222 vaccination. The receptors were sampled from an adult in good health. The CDR3 runs from the conserved cysteine through the conserved F or W. D genes are given only for firm matches. Rows may omit the clone size; those that give it use once, few, many or a size class.

V gene,clone size,D gene,J gene,CDR3 protein,CDR3 DNA
TRBV7-9,once,-,TRBJ1-5,CASSLGPGFNQPQHF,TGTGCCAGCAGCTTGGGACCGGGGTTCAATCAGCCCCAGCATTTT
TRBV7-2,-,TRBD2,TRBJ2-1,CASSPGGSGGSGEQFF,TGTGCCAGCAGCCCCGGTGGTAGCGGGGGCTCTGGGGAGCAGTTCTTC
TRBV19,-,-,TRBJ1-1,CASSIGGGGEAFF,TGTGCCAGTAGTATAGGAGGGGGTGGTGAAGCTTTCTTT
TRBV10-3,-,-,TRBJ2-7,CAISEPGAWEQYF,TGTGCCATCAGTGAACCCGGGGCGTGGGAGCAGTACTTC
TRBV2,-,-,TRBJ1-2,CASRQTVANYGYTF,TGTGCCAGCAGACAAACGGTAGCTAACTATGGCTACACCTTC
TRBV4-2,-,-,TRBJ1-6,CASSLFRVSYNSPLHF,TGTGCCAGCAGCCTCTTCAGGGTTTCCTATAATTCACCCCTCCACTTT
TRBV6-2/TRBV6-3,-,TRBD1,TRBJ1-6,CASSSVRRQGDSPLHF,TGTGCCAGCAGTTCAGTTCGCCGTCAGGGGGATTCACCCCTCCACTTT
TRBV6-1,-,-,TRBJ2-3,CASSDRQEYTDTQYF,TGTGCCAGCAGTGATCGACAGGAGTACACAGATACGCAGTATTTT
TRBV30,-,-,TRBJ1-1,CASIPGVRVRGAFF,TGTGCCTCGATCCCGGGGGTCCGGGTTCGGGGAGCTTTCTTT
TRBV3-1/TRBV3-2,few,TRBD2,TRBJ2-7,CASSQDPSGVYEQYF,TGTGCCAGCAGCCAAGATCCTAGCGGGGTTTACGAGCAGTACTTC
TRBV7-9,few,-,TRBJ2-5,CASSFFAGETQYF,TGTGCCAGCAGCTTCTTTGCCGGGGAGACCCAGTACTTC
TRBV12-3/TRBV12-4,-,-,TRBJ2-7,CASTGSYEQYF,TGTGCCAGCACGGGTTCCTACGAGCAGTACTTC
TRBV9,-,TRBD1,TRBJ1-2,CASSVGWGQLSNYGYTF,TGTGCCAGCAGCGTAGGGTGGGGACAGCTTTCTAACTATGGCTACACCTTC
TRBV9,-,-,TRBJ1-1,CASNQGGPPGQAFF,TGTGCCAGCAACCAAGGGGGACCCCCAGGGCAAGCTTTCTTT
TRBV30,-,TRBD1,TRBJ1-6,CAWDRQGGTPLHF,TGTGCCTGGGACAGACAGGGAGGGACACCCCTCCACTTT
TRBV19,-,TRBD1,TRBJ1-5,CASTGTGGGQPQHF,TGTGCCAGTACAGGGACAGGGGGAGGTCAGCCCCAGCATTTT
TRBV19,-,-,TRBJ1-1,CASKKGWRTEAFF,TGTGCCAGTAAGAAGGGGTGGCGGACTGAAGCTTTCTTT
TRBV5-4,-,-,TRBJ1-3,CASSLDFSGNTIYF,TGTGCCAGCAGCTTAGACTTCTCTGGAAACACCATATATTTT
TRBV3-1/TRBV3-2,-,-,TRBJ1-1,CASSQTGGEEAFF,TGTGCCAGCAGCCAAACCGGGGGGGAGGAAGCTTTCTTT
TRBV6-5,-,-,TRBJ2-1,CASSYVGGARIWFF,TGTGCCAGCAGTTACGTTGGGGGGGCCCGGATATGGTTCTTC
TRBV7-9,-,-,TRBJ1-2,CASRPAGTINYGYTF,TGTGCCAGCAGGCCTGCGGGGACCATCAACTATGGCTACACCTTC
TRBV5-6,-,-,TRBJ2-5,CASSLAREETQYF,TGTGCCAGCAGCTTGGCCAGGGAAGAGACCCAGTACTTC
TRBV9,few,-,TRBJ1-2,CASSVGRLALTEDYGYTF,TGTGCCAGCAGCGTCGGACGGTTGGCTTTGACTGAAGACTATGGCTACACCTTC
TRBV4-3,-,TRBD1,TRBJ1-6,CASSQEKYRGRDNSPLHF,TGCGCCAGCAGCCAAGAGAAGTACAGGGGGCGGGATAATTCACCCCTCCACTTT